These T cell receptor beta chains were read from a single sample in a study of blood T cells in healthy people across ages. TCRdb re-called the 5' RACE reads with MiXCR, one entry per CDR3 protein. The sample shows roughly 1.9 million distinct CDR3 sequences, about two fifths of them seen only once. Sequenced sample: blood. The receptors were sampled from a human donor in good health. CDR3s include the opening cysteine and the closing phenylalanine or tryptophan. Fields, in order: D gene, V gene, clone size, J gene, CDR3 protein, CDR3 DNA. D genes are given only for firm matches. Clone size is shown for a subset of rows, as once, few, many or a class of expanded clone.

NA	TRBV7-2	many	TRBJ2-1	CASSQQRNEQFF	TGTGCCAGCAGCCAGCAGAGAAATGAGCAGTTCTTC
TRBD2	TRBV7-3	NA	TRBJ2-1	CASSPTPSGGARNEQFF	TGTGCCAGCAGCCCTACGCCTAGCGGGGGGGCCCGGAATGAGCAGTTCTTC
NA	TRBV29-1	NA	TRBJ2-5	CSVVRGAKETQYF	TGCAGCGTTGTTAGGGGGGCCAAAGAGACCCAGTACTTC
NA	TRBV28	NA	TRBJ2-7	CASSSAGPISYEQYF	TGTGCCAGCAGTTCAGCCGGGCCGATTTCCTACGAGCAGTACTTC
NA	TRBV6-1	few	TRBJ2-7	CANPGPGNLLDHYEQYF	TGTGCCAACCCGGGTCCCGGTAACCTCCTTGACCACTACGAGCAGTACTTC
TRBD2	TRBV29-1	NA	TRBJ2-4	CSVRGEYGIQYF	TGCAGCGTTCGGGGGGAATACGGCATTCAGTACTTC
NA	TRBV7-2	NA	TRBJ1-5	CAGSLSSGDSNQPQHF	TGTGCCGGCAGCTTATCCTCCGGTGATAGCAATCAGCCCCAGCATTTT
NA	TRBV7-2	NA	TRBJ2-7	CASSLRGATSIYSYEQYF	TGTGCCAGCAGCTTACGTGGGGCGACTTCCATATACTCCTACGAGCAGTACTTC
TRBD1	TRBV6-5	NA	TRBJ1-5	CASSLRGMYRGPDSNQPQHF	TGTGCCAGCAGTTTGCGGGGGATGTACAGGGGGCCGGATAGCAATCAGCCCCAGCATTTT
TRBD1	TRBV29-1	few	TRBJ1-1	CSVEAGTGGYGGAFF	TGCAGCGTTGAAGCCGGGACAGGGGGTTATGGGGGAGCTTTCTTT
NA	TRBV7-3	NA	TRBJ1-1	CASSLRSDYTEAFF	TGTGCCAGCAGCTTAAGATCCGATTACACTGAAGCTTTCTTT
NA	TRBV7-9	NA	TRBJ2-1	CASSYQGFNEQFF	TGTGCCAGCAGCTACCAAGGGTTCAATGAGCAGTTCTTC
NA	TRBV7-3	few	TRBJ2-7	CASSLGQQEFYEQYF	TGTGCCAGCAGCTTAGGGCAACAGGAGTTTTACGAGCAGTACTTC
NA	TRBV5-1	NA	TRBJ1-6	CASSRDVNNSPLHF	TGCGCCAGCAGCCGGGACGTAAATAATTCACCCCTCCACTTT
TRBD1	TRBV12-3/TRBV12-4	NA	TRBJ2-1	CASSSTGISYEQFF	TGTGCCAGCAGTTCGACAGGGATCTCCTACGAGCAGTTCTTC